This T cell receptor beta chain is drawn from a study of cytomegalovirus exposure and HLA in healthy donors. Looking at the study overall: Approximately 81% of around 390 genotyped donors fell in the Caucasian-associated ancestry cluster. Findings and limits, study-wide: TCR beta V segments were, for the most part, productive about 90% or about 30% of the time in an earlier analysis. Roughly even sequencing depth across donors was the assumption behind the presence/absence analyses.

The CDR3 has 14 residues. The V and J ends lost 6 bases and 3 bases respectively, with 12 bases between them. CDR1 SNHLY and CDR2 FYNNEI come from the germline V gene. 13 Jbeta primers and 60 Vbeta primers were used for the PCR. Data came from immunoSEQ multiplex PCR; TCRdb stores just in-frame clones and leaves some out. The repertoire has about 160,000 clones, less than 90% of them found once; the top ten carry approximately 6.5%. Details on this clone: Its target is unknown.

The chain couples TRBV2 to TRBJ2-1; no firm D call. The source of this sequence is a male donor in good health and CMV-seropositive. What was sequenced was PBMCs. CDR3 in DNA: TGTGCCAGCAGAAACCCAGAAAACTACAATGAGCAGTTCTTC. Its protein is CASRNPENYNEQFF.